The clone carrying this T cell receptor beta chain was picked up a small number of times. Original handling: How many nucleated cells were present was estimated from reference gene primer amplification. Some clones are missing from TCRdb's copy, which holds only in-frame ones; the method was immunoSEQ multiplex PCR. The DNA gave D and trimming, while V, J and clone size come from that table. The sample contains some 150,000 clones, 70% to 90% of which appear only once. These data are taken from a study of blood T cell repertoires in COVID-19. Whole-study context: In each case, the material was cDNA or gDNA derived from T cells, B-cell-depleted T cells, or PBMCs.

CDR1 KGHSH and CDR2 LQKENI come from the germline V gene. The V end lost 2 bases, the J end lost 1 base, and 8 bases lay between the germline ends. The CDR3 loop spans 14 amino acids. The sequenced material came from peripheral blood. The V gene is TRBV18, the J gene TRBJ1-1; perhaps TRBD1 as D (5 bases). The sequence was collected from a man aged 35 to 55 with acute or convalescent COVID-19. Written as DNA, the CDR3 is TGTGCCAGCTCACCAGATAGGGGGAACACTGAAGCTTTCTTT. Protein: CASSPDRGNTEAFF.